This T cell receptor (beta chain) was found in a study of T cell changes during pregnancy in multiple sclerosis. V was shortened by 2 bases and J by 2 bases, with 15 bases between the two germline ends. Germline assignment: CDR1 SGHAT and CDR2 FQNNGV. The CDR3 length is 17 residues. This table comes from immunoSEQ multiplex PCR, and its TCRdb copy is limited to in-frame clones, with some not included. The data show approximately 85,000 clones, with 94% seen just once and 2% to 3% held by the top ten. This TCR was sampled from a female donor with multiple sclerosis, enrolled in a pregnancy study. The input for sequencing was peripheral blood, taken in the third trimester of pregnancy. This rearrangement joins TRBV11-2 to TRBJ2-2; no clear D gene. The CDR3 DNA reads TGTGCCAGCAGCTTAACTACCGTCCTAATTAACACCGGGGAGCTGTTTTTT. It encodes CASSLTTVLINTGELFF.